This TCR beta chain was identified in a study of HIV-infected children after antiretroviral therapy interruption. Overall study: Continuous-treatment children had median age approximately 8 years, interruption under 10 years.

A 3' RACE protocol on RNA, with unique molecular identifiers, produced the TCR library. TCRdb redid the calling of the 3' RACE reads with MiXCR, one entry per CDR3 protein. The profile covers about 37,000 distinct CDR3 sequences, with less than 8.5% appearing a single time and about 1% taken by the ten largest. The CDR3 covers 15 residues. CDR1 is MNHNY and CDR2 is SVGAGI in the germline V gene (reference sequence). The treatment was: PENTA 11 planned treatment interruption arm or continuous ART arm. At least ten counts were recorded for this clonotype. Mismatch with germline at one junction end may stem from a read error.

The chain carries TRBV6-6 and TRBJ2-4; maybe TRBD2 (6 bases). The receptor was isolated from a pool of human donors with HIV. The starting material was CD45RA+ CD4+ T cells from PBMCs, pooled from several time points, obtained from a donor given antiretroviral therapy, either interrupted or continuous. Subset reported: naive CD4+ CD45RA+ CD45RO- T cells. The CDR3 loop reads CASGDSRLGGSTLYF. CDR3 nucleotide sequence: TGTGCCAGCGGTGACTCCAGACTGGGGGGTAGCACCTTGTACTTT.